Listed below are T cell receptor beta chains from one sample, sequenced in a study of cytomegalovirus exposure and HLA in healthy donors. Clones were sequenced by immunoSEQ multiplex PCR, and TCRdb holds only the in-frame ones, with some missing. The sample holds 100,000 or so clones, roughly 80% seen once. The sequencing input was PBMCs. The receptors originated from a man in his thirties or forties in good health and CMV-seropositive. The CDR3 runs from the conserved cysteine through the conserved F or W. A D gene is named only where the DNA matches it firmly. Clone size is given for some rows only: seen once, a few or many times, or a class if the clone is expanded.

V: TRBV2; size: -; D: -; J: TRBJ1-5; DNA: TGTGCCAGCAGCCCAGGGGACGGTCAGCCCCAGCATTTT; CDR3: CASSPGDGQPQHF
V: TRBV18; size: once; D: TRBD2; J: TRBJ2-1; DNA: TGTGCCAGCTCACCTCCGGGACTAGCTTCCAATGAGCAGTTCTTC; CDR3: CASSPPGLASNEQFF
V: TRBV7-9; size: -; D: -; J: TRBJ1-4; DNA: TGTGCCAGCAGCCCGACAGTCCAGGGTGAAAAACTGTTTTTT; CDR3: CASSPTVQGEKLFF
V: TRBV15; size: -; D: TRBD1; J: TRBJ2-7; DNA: TGTGCCACCAGCAGCCCCGGGACAGGGGCCACCTACGAGCAGTACTTC; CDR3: CATSSPGTGATYEQYF
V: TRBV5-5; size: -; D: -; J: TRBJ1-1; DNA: TGTGCCAGCAGCTTGGCAATCCAGGGTATTTGGACTGAAGCTTTCTTT; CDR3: CASSLAIQGIWTEAFF
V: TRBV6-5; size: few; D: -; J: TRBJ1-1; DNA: TGTGCCAGCAGGGGAGCCATTGAAGCTTTCTTT; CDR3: CASRGAIEAFF
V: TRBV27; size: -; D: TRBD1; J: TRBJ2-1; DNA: TGTGCCAGCAGTTTCCTAACACCAGGGGGAATATCCTACAATGAGCAGTTCTTC; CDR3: CASSFLTPGGISYNEQFF
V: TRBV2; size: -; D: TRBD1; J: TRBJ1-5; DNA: TGTGCCAGCAGCGAGGACAGGGCGGTCGGGCCCCAGCATTTT; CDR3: CASSEDRAVGPQHF
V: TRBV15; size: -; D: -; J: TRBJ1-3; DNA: TGTGCCACCAGCAGTCAAACTACAGGGATCGGGAACACCATATATTTT; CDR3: CATSSQTTGIGNTIYF
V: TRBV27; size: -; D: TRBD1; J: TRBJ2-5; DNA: TGTGCCAGCAGTTATTCAAATGTCCCGGGACAGGGCCAAGAGACCCAGTACTTC; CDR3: CASSYSNVPGQGQETQYF
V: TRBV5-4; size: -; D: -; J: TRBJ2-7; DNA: TGTGCCAGCAGCTTGGCCAGGGGTAGCGGGGAGCAGTACTTC; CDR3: CASSLARGSGEQYF
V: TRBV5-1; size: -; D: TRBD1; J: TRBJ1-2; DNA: TGCGCCAGCAGCGAAACAGACAGGGTTAACTATGGCTACACCTTC; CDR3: CASSETDRVNYGYTF
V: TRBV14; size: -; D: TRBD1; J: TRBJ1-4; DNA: TGTGCCAGCAGCCAAGTATGGGGACAGGGGCAAACTAATGAAAAACTGTTTTTT; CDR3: CASSQVWGQGQTNEKLFF
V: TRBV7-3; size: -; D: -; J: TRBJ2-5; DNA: TGTGCCAGCAGCCGTCGAGAGACCCAGTACTTC; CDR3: CASSRRETQYF
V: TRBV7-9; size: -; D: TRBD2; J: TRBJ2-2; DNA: TGTTCCAGCAGCTTAGGCACGGGTCGCGGGGGAGATTTCGGGGAGCTGTTTTTT; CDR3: CSSSLGTGRGGDFGELFF
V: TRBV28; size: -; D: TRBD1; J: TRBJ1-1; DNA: TGTGCCAGCAGTACCTACCCCCGGGACAGGGGAACTGAAGCTTTCTTT; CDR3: CASSTYPRDRGTEAFF
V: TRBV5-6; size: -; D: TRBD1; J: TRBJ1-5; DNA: TGTGCCAGCAGCTTGCGTGACAGGGAGGTTCAGCCCCAGCATTTT; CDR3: CASSLRDREVQPQHF
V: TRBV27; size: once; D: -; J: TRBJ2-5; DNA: TGTGCCAGCAGTTTCCAGGGCGAGGCGGGGGAGACCCAGTACTTC; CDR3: CASSFQGEAGETQYF
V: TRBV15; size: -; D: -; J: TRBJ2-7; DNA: TGTGCCGCCTCCGATGAGGGCAGCTCCTACGAGCAGTACTTC; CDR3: CAASDEGSSYEQYF
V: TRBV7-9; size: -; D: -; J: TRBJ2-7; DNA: TGTTCCAGCAGCTTAGGTCCGTCCTACGAGCAGTACTTC; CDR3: CSSSLGPSYEQYF
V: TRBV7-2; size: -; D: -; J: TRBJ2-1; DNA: TGTGCCAGCAGCTTTAGGGCGGGTCGTGAGCAGTTCTTC; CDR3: CASSFRAGREQFF
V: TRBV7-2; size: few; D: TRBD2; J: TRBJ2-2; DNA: TGTGCCAGCAGCACTATAGCGGGGGCAGGGACCGGGGAGCTGTTTTTT; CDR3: CASSTIAGAGTGELFF
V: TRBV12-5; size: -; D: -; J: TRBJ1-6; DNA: TGTGCTAGTGGTTTGGTATTAGGGAGGCAGCACCTGGGGGATTCACCCCTCCACTTT; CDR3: CASGLVLGRQHLGDSPLHF
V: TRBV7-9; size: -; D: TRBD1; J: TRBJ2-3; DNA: TGTGCCAGCAGCTTAGGGACAGGGATCACAGATACGCAGTATTTT; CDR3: CASSLGTGITDTQYF
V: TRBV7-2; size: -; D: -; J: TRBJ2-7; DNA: TGTGCCAGCAGCTTTCAGGGGACTACCTACGAGCAGTACTTC; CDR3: CASSFQGTTYEQYF
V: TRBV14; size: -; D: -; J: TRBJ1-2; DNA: TGTGCCAGCAGCCAAGATAGCCCGGATGGGAACTATGGCTACACCTTC; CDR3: CASSQDSPDGNYGYTF
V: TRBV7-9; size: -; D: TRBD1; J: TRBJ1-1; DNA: TGTGCCAGCAGATCGACAGGGGCGGACACTGAAGCTTTCTTT; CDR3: CASRSTGADTEAFF
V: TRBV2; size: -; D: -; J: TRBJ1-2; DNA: TGTGCCAGCAGGGGGTTCTATTTTGCGGGGGGTAAGGACTATGGCTACACCTTC; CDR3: CASRGFYFAGGKDYGYTF
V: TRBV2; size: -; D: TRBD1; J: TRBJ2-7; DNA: TGTGCCAGCTCTCCGGGACAGGGAACCTACGAGCAGTACTTC; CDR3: CASSPGQGTYEQYF
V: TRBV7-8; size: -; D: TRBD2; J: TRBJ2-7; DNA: TGTGCCAGCAGCTTAGAGCGGGGGGGCCTTTGGCAGTACTTC; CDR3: CASSLERGGLWQYF
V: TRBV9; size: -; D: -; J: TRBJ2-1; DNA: TGTGCCAGCAGCGTAGATCTTCCTACAGGGAAGGCAGGTGAGCAGTTCTTC; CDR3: CASSVDLPTGKAGEQFF
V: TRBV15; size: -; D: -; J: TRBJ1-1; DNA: TGTGCCACCAGCAGAGTCCCAGGGGCCATGAACACTGAAGCTTTCTTT; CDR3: CATSRVPGAMNTEAFF
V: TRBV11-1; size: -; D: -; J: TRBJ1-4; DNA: TGTGCCAGCAGCTATGGACAATCCGCAACTAATGAAAAACTGTTTTTT; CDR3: CASSYGQSATNEKLFF
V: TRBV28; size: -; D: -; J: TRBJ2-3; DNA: TGTGCCTGTTTTTCCGGGACTGAATACACAGATACGCAGTATTTT; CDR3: CACFSGTEYTDTQYF
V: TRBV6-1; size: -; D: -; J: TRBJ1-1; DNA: TGTGCCAGCAGTTCGTCAGGGGCTGGAACTTTCTTT; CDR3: CASSSSGAGTFF
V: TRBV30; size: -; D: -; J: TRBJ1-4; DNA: TGTGCCTGGACGACAGGCCATAATGAAAAACTGTTTTTT; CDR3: CAWTTGHNEKLFF
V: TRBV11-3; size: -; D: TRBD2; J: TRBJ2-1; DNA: TGTGCCAGCAGCCTGGGAGTAGCGGGGGGGGCCGTCAATGAGCAGTTCTTC; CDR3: CASSLGVAGGAVNEQFF
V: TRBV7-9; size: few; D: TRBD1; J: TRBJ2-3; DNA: TGTGCCAGCAGCCCCCCAGGACAGGGACGTGCCTATACGCAGTATTTT; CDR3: CASSPPGQGRAYTQYF
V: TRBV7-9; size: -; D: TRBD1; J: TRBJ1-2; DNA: TGTGCCAGCAGCTTAGGGAGGACAGGGGCGGATGGCTACACCTTC; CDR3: CASSLGRTGADGYTF
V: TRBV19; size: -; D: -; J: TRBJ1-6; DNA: TGTGCCAGTAGTTATGGACAGATTAATTCACCCCTCCACTTT; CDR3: CASSYGQINSPLHF
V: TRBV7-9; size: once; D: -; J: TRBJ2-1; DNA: TGTGCCAGCAGCCCCGGTCTAGGGCAGTTCTTC; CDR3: CASSPGLGQFF
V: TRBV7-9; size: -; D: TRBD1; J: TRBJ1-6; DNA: TGTGCCAGCAGCTCTGGCATAGACAGGGCTTCACCCCTCCACTTT; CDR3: CASSSGIDRASPLHF
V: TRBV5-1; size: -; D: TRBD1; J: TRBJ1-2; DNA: TGCGCCAGCAGCTTGGGTAGGGGGCTGGTAGGAGGCTACACCTTC; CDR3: CASSLGRGLVGGYTF
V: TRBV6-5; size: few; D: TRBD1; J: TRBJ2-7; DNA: TGTGCCAGCAGTCCCCACAGGGGCAGCTCCTACGAGCAGTACTTC; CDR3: CASSPHRGSSYEQYF
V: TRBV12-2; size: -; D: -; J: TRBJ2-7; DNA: TGTGCAAGTCGCTTAAAGGACATCCCCGACGAGCAGTACTTC; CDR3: CASRLKDIPDEQYF
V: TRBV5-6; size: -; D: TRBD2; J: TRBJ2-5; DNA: TGTGCCAGCAGCTCTGGTTGGGGGGGATGGGAGACCCAGTACTTC; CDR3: CASSSGWGGWETQYF
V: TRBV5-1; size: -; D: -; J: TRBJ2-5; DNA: TGCGCCAGCAGCTTGGCCGGTTGGGAGACCCAGTACTTC; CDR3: CASSLAGWETQYF
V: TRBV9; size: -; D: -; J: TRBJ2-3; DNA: TGTGCCAGCAGCGTAGCTAGTCAAGAAGATACGCAGTATTTT; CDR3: CASSVASQEDTQYF
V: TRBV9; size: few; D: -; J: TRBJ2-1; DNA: TGTGCCAGCAGCGTAGAAGGGGCAGGGGACAATGAGCAGTTCTTC; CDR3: CASSVEGAGDNEQFF
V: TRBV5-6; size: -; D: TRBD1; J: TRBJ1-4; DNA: TGTGCCAGCAGCTCCTACAGGGGCGCCGATGAAAAACTGTTTTTT; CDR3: CASSSYRGADEKLFF
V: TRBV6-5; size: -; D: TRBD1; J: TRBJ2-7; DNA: TGTGCCAGCAGTTACTCCTTCCCGGACAGGGGCTACGAGCAGTACTTC; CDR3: CASSYSFPDRGYEQYF
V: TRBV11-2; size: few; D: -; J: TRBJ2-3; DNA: TGTGCCAGCAGCGGAGGAATCGCGCAGTATTTT; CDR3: CASSGGIAQYF
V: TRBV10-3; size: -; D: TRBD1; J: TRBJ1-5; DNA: TGTGCCATTTGTGACAGGGTCGAACAGCCCCAGCATTTT; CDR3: CAICDRVEQPQHF
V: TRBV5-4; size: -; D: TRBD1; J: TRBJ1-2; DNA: TGTGCCAGCAGCTTAGGCGGGACAGACTATGGCTACACCTTC; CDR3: CASSLGGTDYGYTF
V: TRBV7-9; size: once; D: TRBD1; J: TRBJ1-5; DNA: TGTGCCAGCAGCGGCGGGACAGTCGTGATTCAGCCCCAGCATTTT; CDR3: CASSGGTVVIQPQHF